The 17 T cell receptor beta chains below come from one sample, sequenced in a study of Ad26.COV2.S vaccination and SARS-CoV-2 variants. Treatment noted: 15 to 20 received Ad26.COV2.S at low or high dose, single or two shots; about 5 received placebo; per-sample allocation not given. Sampling was done on day 63 after the first vaccine or placebo injection. The assay was immunoSEQ multiplex PCR, and TCRdb's table has in-frame clones only and misses some. The data show 450,000 to 550,000 clones, 85% to 90% seen once. Sequencing was performed on peripheral blood, taken in a trial of Ad26.COV2.S vaccine versus placebo. These receptors all stem from a person aged 18 to 65 who received the Ad26.COV2.S COVID-19 vaccine or a placebo.

The CDR3 nucleotides read TGTGCCAGCAGGCTAAATTCACCCCTCCACTTT. The encoded protein is CASRLNSPLHF. V and J are TRBV12-3 or TRBV12-4 and TRBJ1-6; no reliable D call. The CDR3 is 11 residues long. V shed 6 bases and J shed 7 bases, with 4 bases lying between them.

The chain is built from TRBV21-1 and TRBJ1-1. TRBV21-1 is classified as a pseudogene. CDR3 length: 17 residues. The CDR3 sequence: CASSKRGVKGLNTEAFF. The CDR3 coding sequence is TGTGCCAGCAGCAAAAGGGGGGTTAAGGGACTGAACACTGAAGCTTTCTTT.

This sequence joins TRBV6-2 or TRBV6-3 and TRBJ1-5; D is undetermined. This CDR3 contains 15 residues. In germline, CDR1 is MNHEY, CDR2 SVGEGT. The V and J ends lost 2 bases and 0 bases respectively, with 8 bases between them. The CDR3 region has the DNA TGTGCCAGCAGTTACAGGGATTATAGCAATCAGCCCCAGCATTTT. Its translation: CASSYRDYSNQPQHF.

V usage is TRBV30 and J usage is TRBJ2-7; D may match TRBD1 or TRBD2 (5 bases each). The CDR3 has 14 amino acids. Germline loops: CDR1 GTSNPN, CDR2 SVGIG (reference sequence). Deletions cut 0 bases from V and 0 bases from J, with 9 bases between. CDR3 coding DNA: TGTGCCTGGAGTGTACTAGGGGCCTCCTACGAGCAGTACTTC. Protein product: CAWSVLGASYEQYF.

The chain recombines TRBV5-4 with TRBJ2-2; D perhaps matches TRBD2 (6 bases). The CDR3 length is 16 residues. Per the germline V gene, CDR1 is SGHNT and CDR2 is YYREEE (reference sequence). V lost 3 bases and J lost 6, with 18 bases in between. Written as DNA, the CDR3 is TGTGCCAGCAGCTGGGCGAATGGAGGGGTGGCCGGGGAGCTGTTTTTT. It specifies CASSWANGGVAGELFF.

The gene calls are TRBV2 and TRBJ2-4, with 8 bases that match TRBD1. The CDR3 is 15 amino acids. Germline V gene sequence: CDR1 SNHLY, CDR2 FYNNEI. With 6 bases clipped from V and 0 bases from J, the junction kept 4 bases outside the gene matches. The CDR3 loop is CASRGQGQAKNIQYF. The CDR3 DNA reads TGTGCCAGCAGAGGACAGGGCCAAGCCAAAAACATTCAGTACTTC. The full variable domain, with the rest looked up from reference TRBV2 and TRBJ2-4, is EPEVTQTPSHQVTQMGQEVILRCVPISNHLYFYWYRQILGQKVEFLVSFYNNEISEKSEIFDDQFSVERPDGSNFTLKIRSTKLEDSAMYFCASRGQGQAKNIQYFGAGTRLSVL.

This chain uses TRBV7-2 with TRBJ1-6; D gene uncertain. Between the trimmed V and J ends, which lost 1 base and 4 bases, there was a span of 11 bases. The CDR3 has 16 residues. CDR1 is SGHTA and CDR2 is FQGNSA in the germline V gene. CDR3 DNA: TGTGCCAGCAGCTTAGTCGCCAATGGGTATAATTCACCCCTCCACTTT. Its protein product is CASSLVANGYNSPLHF.

This clone was seen many times. The same CDR3 arises from other DNA sequences in this sample as well. V is TRBV30 and J is TRBJ1-1; D uncertain. The germline CDR1 and CDR2 sequences are GTSNPN and SVGIG (reference sequence). Trimming removed 3 bases at V and 1 base at J, with 6 bases between. The CDR3 has 12 residues. The CDR3 bases are TGTGCCTGGAGCTGGGGGAACACTGAAGCTTTCTTT. It yields the protein CAWSWGNTEAFF.

This chain uses TRBV6-2 or TRBV6-3 with TRBJ1-2; D not certain. This CDR3 contains 13 residues. Trimming left V 0 bases short and J 8 bases short, with 10 bases between. Germline assignment: CDR1 MNHEY and CDR2 SVGEGT. The CDR3 DNA reads TGTGCCAGCAGTTACTCAGGGATACGGGGCTACACCTTC. It codes for CASSYSGIRGYTF.

The chain links TRBV4-3 to TRBJ2-1; 7 nucleotides match TRBD2. V lost 0 bases and J lost 8; bases outside the gene matches: 1. CDR1 LGHNA and CDR2 YSLEER come from the germline V gene. CDR3 length equals 13 residues. CDR3 DNA sequence: TGCGCCAGCAGCCAAGAGGGGGGGGATGAGCAGTTCTTC. The encoded protein is CASSQEGGDEQFF.

The chain has TRBV28 and TRBJ2-2; TRBD2 aligns across 9 bases. The germline gives CDR1 MDHEN, CDR2 SYDVKM. V trimming: 8 bases; J trimming: 5 bases; junction bases outside the gene matches: 6. The CDR3 has 14 amino acids. For the CDR3, the DNA is TGTGCCAGCGATCGCGGGGGGGCAACCGGGGAGCTGTTTTTT. Amino acids: CASDRGGATGELFF.

This chain links TRBV7-3 with TRBJ2-2, with D unclear. Trimming left V 0 bases short and J 7 bases short, with 6 bases between. The germline CDR1 and CDR2 sequences are SGHTA and FQGTGA. The CDR3 loop spans 13 amino acids. Here the CDR3 reads CASSLTLIGELFF. The DNA of the CDR3 is TGTGCCAGCAGCTTAACTCTTATCGGGGAGCTGTTTTTT.

DNA of the CDR3: TGTGCCAGCAGCTTCCGCGGACTTTACGAGCAGTACGTC. Protein: CASSFRGLYEQYV. This chain links TRBV11-3 with TRBJ2-7; tentatively, D is TRBD2 (5 bases). The CDR3 runs to 13 residues. The V gene's germline CDR1 is SGHNT and CDR2 YENEEA. The V end lost 3 bases, the J end lost 4 bases, and 10 bases lay between the germline ends.

This clone was counted once. The chain recombines TRBV5-1 with TRBJ1-1; D unresolved. There are 17 residues in the CDR3. Germline V gene sequence: CDR1 SGHRS, CDR2 YFSETQ. Trimming removed 7 bases from V and 3 bases from J, with 25 bases in between. This chain's CDR3 is CASRRGSPTFLDTEAFF. The DNA of the CDR3 is TGCGCCAGCCGAAGAGGGTCACCCACCTTTTTGGACACTGAAGCTTTCTTT.

This clone was recorded a few times. The chain uses TRBV6-5 and TRBJ1-3; no firm D call. V shed 0 bases and J shed 4 bases, with 10 bases lying between them. Germline lookup yields CDR1 MNHEY and CDR2 SVGAGI. The CDR3 extends over 15 amino acids. DNA for the CDR3: TGTGCCAGCAGTTACTCCCTCAAAACCGGAAACACCATATATTTT. This codes for CASSYSLKTGNTIYF.

Points on this clone: Other DNA variants within this sample encode the same CDR3. The chain has TRBV5-1 and TRBJ2-5, with 12 positions matching TRBD2. Germline V gene data show CDR1 as SGHRS and CDR2 as YFSETQ. The V segment lost 0 bases and the J segment 5 bases; nucleotides outside the gene matches: 2. The length of the CDR3 is 15 residues. The CDR3, as DNA: TGCGCCAGCAGCTTGGGACTAGCGGGAGTGGAGACCCAGTACTTC. Amino acid sequence: CASSLGLAGVETQYF.

A single count supports this clone. The J gene is TRBJ1-1, the V gene TRBV11-3, with D unresolved. With 3 bases removed from V and 0 bases from J, the gap between germline ends came to 8 bases. Germline V gene data show CDR1 as SGHNT and CDR2 as YENEEA. The CDR3 contains 14 residues. In nucleotides, the CDR3 is TGTGCCAGCAGCTTGTCATCACTGAACACTGAAGCTTTCTTT. Its translation is CASSLSSLNTEAFF.